These 16 T cell receptor beta chains came from one sample sequenced in a study of a mutant IDH1 vaccine in newly diagnosed glioma. The time point is: week 47, end of study. Every vaccination contained 300 ug of the mutant IDH1 20-mer peptide and was paired with topical imiquimod. TCRdb's table, derived via immunoSEQ multiplex PCR, lists solely in-frame clones and lacks some. Among approximately 50,000 clones, approximately 80% were seen once, and the ten largest hold 4.9%. Antigen specificity for these receptors is unknown. The sequenced sample was PBMCs, obtained from a glioma patient whose treatment included an IDH1 peptide vaccine. The source is a woman in her thirties or forties with glioma. Some clones in this sample may be carry-over from other donors' samples.

The rearrangement joins TRBV30 to TRBJ2-1; no clear D. The V end was cut by 4 bases, the J end by 0 bases, with 10 bases between. CDR1 and CDR2 (germline): GTSNPN, SVGIG (reference sequence). CDR3 length: 14 amino acids. The CDR3 region is CAWTPAPSYNEQFF. Written as DNA, the CDR3 is TGTGCCTGGACCCCGGCCCCCTCCTACAATGAGCAGTTCTTC.

This rearrangement joins TRBV19 to TRBJ1-1; D gene unclear. Germline V gives CDR1 LNHDA, CDR2 SQIVND (reference sequence). This CDR3 comprises 16 residues. With 8 bases removed from V and 0 bases from J, the gap between germline ends came to 19 bases. DNA of the CDR3: TGTGCCAGTGACTCAAACCAAGGAGGGATGAACACTGAAGCTTTCTTT. It is translated as CASDSNQGGMNTEAFF.

A few counts support this clone. V gene TRBV10-3 combines with J gene TRBJ2-3, with D possibly TRBD2 on 7 matching bases. The V end was cut by 8 bases, the J end by 6 bases, with 21 bases between. This CDR3 contains 15 residues. Germline values: CDR1 ENHRY, CDR2 SYGVKD. The CDR3 region is CAISKGGSLGDTQYF. As DNA, the CDR3 is TGTGCCATCTCTAAGGGGGGGAGTCTCGGCGATACGCAGTATTTT.

J is TRBJ2-7 and V is TRBV27, with D unresolved. This CDR3 contains 9 residues. The V gene lost 8 bases and the J gene lost 7 bases, with 6 bases spanning the gap. Germline CDR1 MNHEY, CDR2 SMNVEV (reference sequence). CDR3 sequence reads: CASGREQYF. The CDR3 nucleotides are TGTGCCAGCGGTCGGGAGCAGTACTTC.

By share of the sample, this clone is large (0.1 to 1%). V is TRBV7-9 and J is TRBJ2-7, with 7 bases aligning to TRBD2. V lost 4 bases, J lost 5 bases, and 11 bases stayed unmatched. This CDR3 comprises 15 residues. Per the germline V gene, CDR1 is SEHNR and CDR2 is FQNEAQ (reference sequence). The chain's CDR3 is CASSSDPTSSHEQYF. As DNA, the CDR3 is TGTGCCAGCAGCTCCGATCCGACTAGCAGCCACGAGCAGTACTTC.

V and J are TRBV4-3 and TRBJ2-7; D might be TRBD2 (6 bases). Germline V gene sequence: CDR1 LGHNA, CDR2 YSLEER. The V end was cut by 0 bases, the J end by 5 bases, with 8 bases between. This CDR3 spans 13 amino acids. For the CDR3, the DNA is TGCGCCAGCAGCCAAGAACGGGGGAACGAGCAGTACTTC. This translates into CASSQERGNEQYF.

The genes are TRBV5-4 and TRBJ2-2; TRBD1 matches at 7 bases. The V gene's germline CDR1 is SGHNT and CDR2 YYREEE (reference sequence). The CDR3 covers 14 residues. Germline trimming cut 1 base from V and 5 bases from J; bases unmatched to any gene: 2. CDR3 bases: TGTGCCAGCAGCTTGAAGACAGGGACCGGGGAGCTGTTTTTT. It encodes CASSLKTGTGELFF.

The chain combines TRBV25-1 with TRBJ2-7; tentative D call: TRBD1 (5 bases). Per germline, CDR1 MGHDK and CDR2 SYGVNS. The CDR3 sequence is 15 residues long. V was clipped by 1 base and J by 0 bases, with 10 bases between them. CDR3 sequence (DNA): TGTGCCAGCAGTGAATCCCCAGACAGCTCCTACGAGCAGTACTTC. Residues: CASSESPDSSYEQYF.

This chain connects TRBV7-2 to TRBJ2-5, with D perhaps being TRBD1 or TRBD2 (5 bases each). Trimming took 5 bases from V and 5 from J, leaving 9 bases between them. The CDR3 sequence is 12 residues long. CDR1 SGHTA and CDR2 FQGNSA come from the germline V gene. The CDR3 region is CASSPGAETQYF. DNA for the CDR3: TGTGCCAGCAGCCCCGGGGCGGAGACCCAGTACTTC.

This chain links TRBV7-8 with TRBJ1-2; 8 positions agree with TRBD1. The CDR3 length is 14 residues. In germline, CDR1 is SGHVS, CDR2 FQNEAQ. J was trimmed by 8 bases and V by 1 base; bases with no gene match: 6. The CDR3, as DNA: TGTGCCAGCAGCTTAGGAGGACAGGGTTGGGGCTACACCTTC. This encodes CASSLGGQGWGYTF.

The rearrangement uses TRBV7-2 and TRBJ1-5, with a tentative D call TRBD1 (6 bases). Germline assignment: CDR1 SGHTA and CDR2 FQGNSA. CDR3 length equals 17 residues. The V gene lost 1 base and the J gene lost 4 bases, with 17 bases spanning the gap. This CDR3 reads CASSLGAGAVFNQPQHF. The CDR3 region has the DNA TGTGCCAGCAGCTTAGGGGCGGGGGCCGTTTTTAATCAGCCCCAGCATTTT.

This clone was seen just once. The chain uses TRBV7-8 and TRBJ1-1, with D possibly matching TRBD1 (5 bases). V was pared by 5 bases and J by 7 bases, with 23 bases between. The length of the CDR3 is 16 residues. Per the germline V gene, CDR1 is SGHVS and CDR2 is FQNEAQ. CDR3 coding DNA: TGTGCCAGCAGCAGCCGGCGGGTGGATAGGGGAGGTGAAGCTTTCTTT. Protein sequence: CASSSRRVDRGGEAFF.

This clone has only a few counts. The chain carries TRBV6-6 and TRBJ1-2; D is perhaps TRBD1 (6 bases). CDR1 and CDR2 from the germline V gene are MNHNY and SVGAGI (reference sequence). With 6 bases removed from V and 8 bases from J, the gap between germline ends came to 16 bases. The CDR3 loop spans 13 amino acids. CDR3 nucleotide sequence: TGTGCCAGCAGCTCCCTCCCCGACAGGGGCTACACCTTC. Translated: CASSSLPDRGYTF.

The V gene is TRBV7-2, the J gene TRBJ2-7; D possibly corresponds to TRBD2 (6 bases). CDR1 and CDR2 from the germline V gene are SGHTA and FQGNSA. Trimming left V 1 base short and J 4 bases short, with 11 bases between. The CDR3 covers 14 residues. The CDR3 DNA is TGTGCCAGCAGCTTAGTTCGGGGGAGGTACGAGCAGTACTTC. Translated: CASSLVRGRYEQYF.

The rearrangement uses TRBV2 and TRBJ2-5; D may match TRBD1 or TRBD2 (5 bases each). There are 13 residues in the CDR3. V lost 2 bases and J 5 bases, leaving 9 bases between the germline ends. Germline CDR1 reads SNHLY; CDR2 reads FYNNEI. CDR3 residues: CASSELWGETQYF. The CDR3 DNA sequence: TGTGCCAGCAGTGAATTGTGGGGGGAGACCCAGTACTTC.

The chain combines TRBV29-1 with TRBJ2-3, with TRBD1 as a possible D gene (6 bases). Trimming removed 5 bases from V and 2 bases from J, with 14 bases in between. Germline-derived CDR1 and CDR2 are SQVTM and ANQGSEA. CDR3 length equals 14 residues. The CDR3 nucleotides are TGCAGCGTTCCGGAGACAGGACCCACAGATACGCAGTATTTT. Translating it yields CSVPETGPTDTQYF.